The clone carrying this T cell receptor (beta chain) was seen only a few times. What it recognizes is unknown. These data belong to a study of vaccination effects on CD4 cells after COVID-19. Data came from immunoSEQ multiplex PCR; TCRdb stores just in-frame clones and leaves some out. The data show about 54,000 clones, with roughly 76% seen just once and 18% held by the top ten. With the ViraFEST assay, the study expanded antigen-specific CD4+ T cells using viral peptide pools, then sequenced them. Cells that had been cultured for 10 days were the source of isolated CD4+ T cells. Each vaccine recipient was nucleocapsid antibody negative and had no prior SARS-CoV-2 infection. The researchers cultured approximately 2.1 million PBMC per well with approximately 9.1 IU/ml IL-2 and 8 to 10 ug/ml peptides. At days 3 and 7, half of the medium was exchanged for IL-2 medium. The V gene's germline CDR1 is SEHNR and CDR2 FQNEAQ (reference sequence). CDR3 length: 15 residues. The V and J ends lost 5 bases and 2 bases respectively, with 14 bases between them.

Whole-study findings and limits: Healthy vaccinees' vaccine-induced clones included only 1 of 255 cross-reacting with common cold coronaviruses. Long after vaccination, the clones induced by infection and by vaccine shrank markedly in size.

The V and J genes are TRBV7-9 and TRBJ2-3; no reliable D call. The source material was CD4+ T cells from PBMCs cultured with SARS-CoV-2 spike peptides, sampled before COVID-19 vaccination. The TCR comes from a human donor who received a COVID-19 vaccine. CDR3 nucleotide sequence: TGTGCCAGCAGCATTCTCTTCGGATTCACAGATACGCAGTATTTT. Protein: CASSILFGFTDTQYF.